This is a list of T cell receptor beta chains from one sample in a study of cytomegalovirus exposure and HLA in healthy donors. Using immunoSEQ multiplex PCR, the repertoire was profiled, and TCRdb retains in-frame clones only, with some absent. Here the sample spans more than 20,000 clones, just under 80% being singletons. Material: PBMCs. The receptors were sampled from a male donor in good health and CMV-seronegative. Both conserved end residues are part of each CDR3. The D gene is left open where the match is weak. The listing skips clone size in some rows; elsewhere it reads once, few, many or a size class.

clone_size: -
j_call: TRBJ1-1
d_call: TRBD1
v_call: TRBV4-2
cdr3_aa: CASSLDRGTTEAFF
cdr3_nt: TGTGCCAGCAGCCTGGACAGGGGTACCACTGAAGCTTTCTTT

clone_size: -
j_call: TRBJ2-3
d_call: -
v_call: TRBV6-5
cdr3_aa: CASSYSEGPDTQYF
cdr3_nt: TGTGCCAGCAGTTACTCGGAGGGACCAGATACGCAGTATTTT

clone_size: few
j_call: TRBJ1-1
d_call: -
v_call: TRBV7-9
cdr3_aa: CASSPVANTEAFF
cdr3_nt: TGTGCCAGCAGCCCTGTAGCGAACACTGAAGCTTTCTTT

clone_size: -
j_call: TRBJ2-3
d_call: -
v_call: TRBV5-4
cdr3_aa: CASSISGADTQYF
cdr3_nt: TGTGCCAGCAGCATATCAGGGGCAGATACGCAGTATTTT

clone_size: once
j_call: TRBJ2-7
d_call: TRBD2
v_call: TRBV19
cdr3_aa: CASSISSGKYEQYF
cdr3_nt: TGTGCCAGTAGTATTAGTAGCGGGAAATACGAGCAGTACTTC

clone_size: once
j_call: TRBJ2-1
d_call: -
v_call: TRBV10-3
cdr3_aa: CAIMTKENEQFF
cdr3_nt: TGTGCCATCATGACCAAGGAGAATGAGCAGTTCTTC

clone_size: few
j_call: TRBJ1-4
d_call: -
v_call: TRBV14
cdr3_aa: CASSLQENEKLFF
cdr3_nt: TGTGCCAGCAGCCTACAGGAAAATGAAAAACTGTTTTTT

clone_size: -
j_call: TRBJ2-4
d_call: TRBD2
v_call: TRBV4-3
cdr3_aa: CASSQEWLAGGKNIQYF
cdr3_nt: TGCGCCAGCAGCCAAGAATGGCTAGCGGGAGGAAAAAACATTCAGTACTTC

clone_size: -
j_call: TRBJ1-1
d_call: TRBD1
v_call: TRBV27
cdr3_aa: CASSRGTVWTEAFF
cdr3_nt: TGTGCCAGCAGTAGAGGGACAGTATGGACTGAAGCTTTCTTT

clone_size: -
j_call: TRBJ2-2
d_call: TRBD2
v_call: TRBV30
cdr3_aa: CAWNLRLAGASSGELFF
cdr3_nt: TGTGCCTGGAACCTGAGGCTAGCGGGGGCCAGTTCCGGGGAGCTGTTTTTT

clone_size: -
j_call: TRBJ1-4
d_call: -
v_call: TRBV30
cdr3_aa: CAWSVPQGRTTNEKLFF
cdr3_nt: TGTGCCTGGAGTGTACCCCAGGGCCGTACAACTAATGAAAAACTGTTTTTT

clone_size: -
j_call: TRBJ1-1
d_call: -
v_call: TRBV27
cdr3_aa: CASSLGGSKAFF
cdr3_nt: TGTGCCAGCAGTTTAGGCGGATCTAAAGCTTTCTTT

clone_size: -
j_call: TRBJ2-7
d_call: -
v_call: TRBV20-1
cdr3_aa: CSAVEAYEQYF
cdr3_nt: TGCAGTGCCGTCGAAGCCTACGAGCAGTACTTC

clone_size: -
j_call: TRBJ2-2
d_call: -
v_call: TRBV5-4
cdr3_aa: CASSFGRGDTGELFF
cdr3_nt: TGTGCCAGCAGCTTCGGCAGGGGGGACACCGGGGAGCTGTTTTTT

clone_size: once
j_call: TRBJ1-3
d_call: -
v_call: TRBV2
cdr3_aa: CASSDRVSGNTIYF
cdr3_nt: TGTGCCAGCAGTGACAGGGTCTCTGGAAACACCATATATTTT

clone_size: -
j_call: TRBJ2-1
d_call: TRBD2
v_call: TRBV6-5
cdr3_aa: CASSYGGAYNEQFF
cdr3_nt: TGTGCCAGCAGTTACGGGGGGGCCTACAATGAGCAGTTCTTC

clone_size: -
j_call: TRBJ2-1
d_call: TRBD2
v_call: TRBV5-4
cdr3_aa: CASSPRLGVRAGGPEVEQFF
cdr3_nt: TGTGCCAGCAGCCCCCGGCTGGGGGTTCGGGCGGGAGGGCCCGAGGTTGAGCAGTTCTTC

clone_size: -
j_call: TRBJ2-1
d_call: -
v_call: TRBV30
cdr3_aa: CAWSGTLGNEQFF
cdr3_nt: TGTGCCTGGAGCGGGACACTGGGGAATGAGCAGTTCTTC

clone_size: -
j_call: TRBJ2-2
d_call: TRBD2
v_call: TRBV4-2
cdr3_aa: CASSQRTSSDTGELFF
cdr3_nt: TGTGCCAGCAGCCAGAGGACTAGCAGTGATACCGGGGAGCTGTTTTTT

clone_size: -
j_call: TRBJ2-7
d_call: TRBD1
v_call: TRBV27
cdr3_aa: CASSLRTGGNEQYF
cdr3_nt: TGTGCCAGCTCCCTGAGGACAGGGGGCAACGAGCAGTACTTC

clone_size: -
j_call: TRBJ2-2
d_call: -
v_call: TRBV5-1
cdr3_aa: CASSQANTGELFF
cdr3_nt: TGCGCCAGCAGCCAGGCGAACACCGGGGAGCTGTTTTTT

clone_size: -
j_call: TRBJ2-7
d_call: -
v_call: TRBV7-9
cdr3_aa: CASSLAGDLEQYF
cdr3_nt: TGTGCCAGCAGCTTAGCAGGGGATCTCGAGCAGTACTTC

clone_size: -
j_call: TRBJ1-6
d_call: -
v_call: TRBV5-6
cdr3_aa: CASRIVRELNVPPLHF
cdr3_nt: TGTGCCAGCAGAATAGTGCGGGAATTGAATGTGCCACCCCTCCACTTT

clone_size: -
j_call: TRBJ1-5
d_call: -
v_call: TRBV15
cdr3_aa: CATSRVDRNQPQHF
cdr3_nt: TGTGCCACCAGCAGAGTTGACAGAAATCAGCCCCAGCATTTT

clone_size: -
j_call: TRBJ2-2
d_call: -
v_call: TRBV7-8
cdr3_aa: CASSTRGVSGYVTTGELFF
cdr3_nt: TGTGCCAGCTCGACCCGTGGGGTTAGCGGTTACGTTACCACCGGGGAGCTGTTTTTT

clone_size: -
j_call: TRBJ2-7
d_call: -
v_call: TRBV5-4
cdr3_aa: CASSLTTTYEQYF
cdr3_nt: TGTGCCAGCAGTTTGACTACCACCTACGAGCAGTACTTC

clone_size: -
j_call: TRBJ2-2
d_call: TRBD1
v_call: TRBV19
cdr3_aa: CASSLRDRDNGELFF
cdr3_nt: TGTGCCAGTAGTCTCCGGGACAGGGATAACGGGGAGCTGTTTTTT

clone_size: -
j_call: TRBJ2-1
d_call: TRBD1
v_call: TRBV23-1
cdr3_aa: CASSPGPGGPYNEQFF
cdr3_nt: TGCGCCAGCAGTCCCGGGCCAGGGGGTCCCTACAATGAGCAGTTCTTC

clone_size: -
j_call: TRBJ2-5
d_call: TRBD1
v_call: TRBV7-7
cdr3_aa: CASSRRQGASETQYF
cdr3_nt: TGTGCTAGCAGCCGTAGACAGGGGGCGAGTGAGACCCAGTACTTC

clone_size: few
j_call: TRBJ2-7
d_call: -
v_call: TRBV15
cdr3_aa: CATSRDLDGGYEQYF
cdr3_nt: TGTGCCACCAGCAGAGATTTAGACGGGGGCTACGAGCAGTACTTC

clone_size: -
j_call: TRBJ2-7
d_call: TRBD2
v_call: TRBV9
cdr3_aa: CASSVGLAGGEQYF
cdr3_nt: TGTGCCAGCAGCGTAGGACTAGCGGGGGGTGAGCAGTACTTC

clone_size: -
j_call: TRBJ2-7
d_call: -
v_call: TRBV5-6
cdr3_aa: CASSFYGRGDEQYF
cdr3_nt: TGTGCCAGCAGCTTTTACGGCAGGGGGGACGAGCAGTACTTC

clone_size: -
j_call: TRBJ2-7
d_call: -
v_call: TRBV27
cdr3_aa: CASNFTGDCSPF
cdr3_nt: TGTGCCAGCAATTTTACAGGGGACTGTTCTCCGTTC

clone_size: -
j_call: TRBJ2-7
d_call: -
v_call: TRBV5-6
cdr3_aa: CASSLGRQAFFRYF
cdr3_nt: TGTGCCAGCAGCTTAGGGAGACAGGCTTTCTTTAGGTACTTC

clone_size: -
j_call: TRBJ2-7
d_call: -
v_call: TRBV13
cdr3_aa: CASSSSSYEQYF
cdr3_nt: TGTGCCAGCAGCTCGAGCTCCTACGAGCAGTACTTC

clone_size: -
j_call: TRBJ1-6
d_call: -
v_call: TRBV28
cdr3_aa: CASSFPAGGGTSPLHF
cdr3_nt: TGTGCCAGCAGTTTCCCCGCGGGGGGCGGAACTTCACCCCTCCACTTT

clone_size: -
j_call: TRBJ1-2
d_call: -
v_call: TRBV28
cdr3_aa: CASTRGQDYGYTF
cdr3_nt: TGTGCCAGCACGCGGGGGCAGGACTATGGCTACACCTTC

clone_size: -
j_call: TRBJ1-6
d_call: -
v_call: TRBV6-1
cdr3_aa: CASSVDRPRDNSPLHF
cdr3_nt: TGTGCCAGCAGTGTAGACAGGCCAAGAGATAATTCACCCCTCCACTTT

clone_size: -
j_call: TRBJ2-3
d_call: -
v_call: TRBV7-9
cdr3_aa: CASSPPGVSTDTQYF
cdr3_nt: TGTGCCAGCAGCCCACCGGGGGTGAGCACAGATACGCAGTATTTT

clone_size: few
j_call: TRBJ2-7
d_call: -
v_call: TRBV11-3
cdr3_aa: CASSRPHRHSYEQYF
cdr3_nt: TGTGCCAGCAGCCGACCCCATCGACACTCCTACGAGCAGTACTTC

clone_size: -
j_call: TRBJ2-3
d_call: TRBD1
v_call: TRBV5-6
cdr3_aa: CASSLGTGGTDTQYF
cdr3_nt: TGTGCCAGCAGCCTAGGGACAGGGGGCACAGATACGCAGTATTTT

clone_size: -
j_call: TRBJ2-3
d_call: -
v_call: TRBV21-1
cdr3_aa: CASRDFWAEGDTQYF
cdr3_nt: TGTGCCAGCAGGGACTTTTGGGCAGAAGGAGATACGCAGTATTTT

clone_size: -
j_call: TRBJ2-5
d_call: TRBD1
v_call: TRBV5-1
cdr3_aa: CASSGGTGGYQETQYF
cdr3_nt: TGCGCCAGCAGCGGGGGGACAGGGGGATACCAAGAGACCCAGTACTTC

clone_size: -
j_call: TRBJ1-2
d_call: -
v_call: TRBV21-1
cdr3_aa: CASSAPPRDRGPNYGYTF
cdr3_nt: TGTGCCAGCAGCGCCCCACCGAGGGACAGGGGGCCCAATTATGGCTACACCTTC

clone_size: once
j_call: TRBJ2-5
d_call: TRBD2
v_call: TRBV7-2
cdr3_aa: CASSRTGLAGRQETQYF
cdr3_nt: TGTGCCAGCAGCCGCACTGGACTAGCGGGGCGCCAAGAGACCCAGTACTTC

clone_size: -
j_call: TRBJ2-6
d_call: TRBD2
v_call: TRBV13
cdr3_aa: CASSLGLALLSGANVLTF
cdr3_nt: TGTGCCAGCAGCTTGGGACTAGCGCTCCTCTCTGGGGCCAACGTCCTGACTTTC

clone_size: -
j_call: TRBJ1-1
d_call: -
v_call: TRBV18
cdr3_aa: CASSEQVNTEAFF
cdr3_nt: TGTGCCAGCTCGGAACAGGTTAACACTGAAGCTTTCTTT

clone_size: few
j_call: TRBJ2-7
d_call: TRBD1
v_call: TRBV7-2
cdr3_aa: CASSLQGQGFEQYF
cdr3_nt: TGTGCCAGCAGCTTACAGGGACAGGGGTTCGAGCAGTACTTC

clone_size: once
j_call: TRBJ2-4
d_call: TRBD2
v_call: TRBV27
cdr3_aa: CASSYSGSRDIQYF
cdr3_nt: TGTGCCAGCAGTTATAGCGGGAGTCGGGACATTCAGTACTTC

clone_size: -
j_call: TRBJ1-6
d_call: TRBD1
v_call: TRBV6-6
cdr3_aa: CASRQGQGNSPLHF
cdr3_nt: TGTGCCAGCAGGCAGGGACAGGGAAATTCACCCCTCCACTTT

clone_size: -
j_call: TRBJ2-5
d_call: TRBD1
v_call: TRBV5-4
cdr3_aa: CASSSVDREPETQYF
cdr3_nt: TGTGCCAGCAGCAGTGTGGACAGGGAGCCGGAGACCCAGTACTTC

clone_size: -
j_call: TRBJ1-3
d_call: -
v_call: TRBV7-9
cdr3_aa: CASSFDSGLSGNTIYF
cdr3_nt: TGTGCCAGCAGCTTTGACAGCGGGCTCTCTGGAAACACCATATATTTT

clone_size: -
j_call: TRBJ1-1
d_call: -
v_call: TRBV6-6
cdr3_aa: CASRAVKNTEAFF
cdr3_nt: TGTGCCAGCCGCGCGGTAAAGAACACTGAAGCTTTCTTT

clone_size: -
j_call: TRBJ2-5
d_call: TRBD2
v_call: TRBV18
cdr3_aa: CASSLNTRAGGSVETQYF
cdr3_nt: TGTGCCAGCTCACTAAACACTCGAGCGGGGGGGTCTGTAGAGACCCAGTACTTC

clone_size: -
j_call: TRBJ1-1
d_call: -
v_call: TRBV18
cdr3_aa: CASSPQDILQGNSEAFF
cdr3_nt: TGTGCCAGCTCACCACAGGATATACTACAGGGAAACTCTGAAGCTTTCTTT

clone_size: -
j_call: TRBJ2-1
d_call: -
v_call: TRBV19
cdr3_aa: CASSEGGSSYNEQFF
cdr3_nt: TGTGCCAGTAGTGAGGGGGGGAGCTCCTACAATGAGCAGTTCTTC

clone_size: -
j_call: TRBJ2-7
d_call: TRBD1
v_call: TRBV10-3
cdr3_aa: CAISEFSGTATYEQYF
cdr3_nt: TGTGCCATCAGTGAGTTTTCCGGGACAGCTACCTACGAGCAGTACTTC